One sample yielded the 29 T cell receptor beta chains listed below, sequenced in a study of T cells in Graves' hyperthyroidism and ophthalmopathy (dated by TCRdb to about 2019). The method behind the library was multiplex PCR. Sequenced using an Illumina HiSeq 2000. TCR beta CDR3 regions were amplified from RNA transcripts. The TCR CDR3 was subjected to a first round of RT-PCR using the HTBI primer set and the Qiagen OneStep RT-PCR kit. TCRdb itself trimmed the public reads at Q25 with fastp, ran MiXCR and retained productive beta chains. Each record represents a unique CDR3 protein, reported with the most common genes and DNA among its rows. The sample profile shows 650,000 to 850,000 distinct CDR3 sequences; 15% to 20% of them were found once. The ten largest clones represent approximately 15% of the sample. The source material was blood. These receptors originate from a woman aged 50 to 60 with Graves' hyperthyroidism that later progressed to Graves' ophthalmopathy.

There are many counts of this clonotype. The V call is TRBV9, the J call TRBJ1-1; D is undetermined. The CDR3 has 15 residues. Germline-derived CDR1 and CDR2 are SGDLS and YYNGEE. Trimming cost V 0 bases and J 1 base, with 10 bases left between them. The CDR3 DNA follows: TGTGCCAGCAGCGTAGGAACAATACCGAACACTGAAGCTTTCTTT. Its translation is CASSVGTIPNTEAFF.

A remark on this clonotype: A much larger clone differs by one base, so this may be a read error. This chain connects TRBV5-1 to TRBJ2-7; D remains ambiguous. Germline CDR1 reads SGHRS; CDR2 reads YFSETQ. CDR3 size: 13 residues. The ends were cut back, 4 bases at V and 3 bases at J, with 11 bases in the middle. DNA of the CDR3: TGCGCCAGCAGCCACGGACGGGTCTACGAGCAGTACTTC. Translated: CASSHGRVYEQYF.

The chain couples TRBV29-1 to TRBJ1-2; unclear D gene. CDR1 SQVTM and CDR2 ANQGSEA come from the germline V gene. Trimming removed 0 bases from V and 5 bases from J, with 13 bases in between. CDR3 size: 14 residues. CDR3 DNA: TGCAGCGTTGAAGACCAGCGAAGGAGTTATGGCTACACCTTC. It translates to CSVEDQRRSYGYTF.

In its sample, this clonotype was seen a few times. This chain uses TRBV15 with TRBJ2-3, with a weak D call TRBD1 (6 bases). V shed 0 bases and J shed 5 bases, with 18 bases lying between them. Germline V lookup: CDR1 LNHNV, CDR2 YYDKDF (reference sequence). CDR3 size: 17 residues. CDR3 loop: CATSRDETGRGGDTQYF. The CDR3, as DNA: TGTGCCACCAGCAGAGACGAGACAGGCCGAGGTGGAGATACGCAGTATTTT. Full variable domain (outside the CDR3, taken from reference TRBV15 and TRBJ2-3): DAMVIQNPRYQVTQFGKPVTLSCSQTLNHNVMYWYQQKSSQAPKLLFHYYDKDFNNEADTPDNFQSRRPNTSFCFLDIRSPGLGDTAMYLCATSRDETGRGGDTQYFGPGTRLTVL.

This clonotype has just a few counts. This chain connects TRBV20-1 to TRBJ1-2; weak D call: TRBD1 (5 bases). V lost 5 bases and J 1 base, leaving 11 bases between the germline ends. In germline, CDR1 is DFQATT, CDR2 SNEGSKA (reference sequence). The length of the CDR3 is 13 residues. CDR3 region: CSASRGINYGYTF. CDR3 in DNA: TGCAGTGCTTCCCGGGGGATTAACTATGGCTACACCTTC.

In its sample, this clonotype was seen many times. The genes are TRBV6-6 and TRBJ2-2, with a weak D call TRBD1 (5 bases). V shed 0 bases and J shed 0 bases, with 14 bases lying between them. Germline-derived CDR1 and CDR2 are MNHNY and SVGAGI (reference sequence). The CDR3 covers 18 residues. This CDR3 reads CASSYSGPGPANTGELFF. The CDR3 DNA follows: TGTGCCAGCAGTTACTCGGGGCCAGGACCCGCGAACACCGGGGAGCTGTTTTTT.

The CDR3 sequence is CSVDQGGSGVEQFF. CDR3 coding DNA: TGCAGCGTGGACCAGGGTGGTAGCGGGGTTGAGCAGTTCTTC. J is TRBJ2-1 and V is TRBV29-1, with 8 nucleotides matching TRBD2. V lost 6 bases and J lost 9; bases outside the gene matches: 13. The germline V gene has CDR1 SQVTM and CDR2 ANQGSEA. The CDR3 sequence is 14 residues long.

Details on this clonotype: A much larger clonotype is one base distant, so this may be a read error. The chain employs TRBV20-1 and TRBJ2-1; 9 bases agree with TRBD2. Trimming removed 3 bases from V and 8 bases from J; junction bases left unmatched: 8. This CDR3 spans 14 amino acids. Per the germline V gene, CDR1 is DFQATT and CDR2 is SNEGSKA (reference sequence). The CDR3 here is CSASRPAGGYEQFF. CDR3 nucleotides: TGCAGTGCTAGCCGCCCAGCGGGGGGTTATGAGCAGTTCTTC.

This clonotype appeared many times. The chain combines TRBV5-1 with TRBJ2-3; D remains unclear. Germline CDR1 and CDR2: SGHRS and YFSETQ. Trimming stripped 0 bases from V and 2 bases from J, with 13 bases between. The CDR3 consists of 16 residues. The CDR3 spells CASSLDVPRVTDTQYF. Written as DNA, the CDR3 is TGCGCCAGCAGCTTGGATGTTCCTAGGGTCACAGATACGCAGTATTTT.

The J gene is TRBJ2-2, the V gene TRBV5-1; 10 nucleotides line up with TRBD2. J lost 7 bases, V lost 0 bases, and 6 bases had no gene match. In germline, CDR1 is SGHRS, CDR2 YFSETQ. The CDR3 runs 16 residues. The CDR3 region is CASSLDPSGGIGELFF. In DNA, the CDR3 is TGCGCCAGCAGCTTGGATCCTAGCGGGGGCATCGGGGAGCTGTTTTTT. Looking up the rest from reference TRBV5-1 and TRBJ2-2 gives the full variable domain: KAGVTQTPRYLIKTRGQQVTLSCSPISGHRSVSWYQQTPGQGLQFLFEYFSETQRNKGNFPGRFSGRQFSNSRSEMNVSTLELGDSALYLCASSLDPSGGIGELFFGEGSRLTVL.

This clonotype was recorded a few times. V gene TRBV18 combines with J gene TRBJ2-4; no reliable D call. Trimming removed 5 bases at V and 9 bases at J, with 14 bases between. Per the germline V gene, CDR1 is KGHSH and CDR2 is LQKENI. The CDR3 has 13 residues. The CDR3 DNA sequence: TGTGCCAGCTCAGCCGCCGCCAGCATCATTCAGTACTTC. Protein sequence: CASSAAASIIQYF.

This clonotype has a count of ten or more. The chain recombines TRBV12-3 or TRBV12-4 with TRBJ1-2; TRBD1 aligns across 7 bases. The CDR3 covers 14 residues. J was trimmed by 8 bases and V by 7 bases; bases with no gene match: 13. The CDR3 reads CASTLDRPYGGYTF. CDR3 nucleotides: TGTGCCAGCACCCTGGACAGGCCGTATGGAGGCTACACCTTC.

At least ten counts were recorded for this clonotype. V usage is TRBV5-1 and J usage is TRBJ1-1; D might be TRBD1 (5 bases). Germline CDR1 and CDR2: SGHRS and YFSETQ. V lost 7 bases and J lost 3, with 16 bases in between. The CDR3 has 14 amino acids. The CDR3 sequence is CASQVTGGHTEAFF. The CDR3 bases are TGCGCCAGCCAAGTGACCGGGGGACACACTGAAGCTTTCTTT.

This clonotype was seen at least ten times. Here the CDR3 reads CASSHRGGTEAFF. The CDR3 DNA sequence: TGTGCCAGCAGTCACAGGGGAGGTACTGAAGCTTTCTTT. V and J are TRBV3-1 and TRBJ1-1; TRBD1 aligns across 7 bases. Germline CDR1 and CDR2: LGHDT and YNNKEL (reference sequence). With V trimmed by 6 bases and J by 5 bases, 6 bases remained unmatched. CDR3 size: 13 residues. Supplemented by reference TRBV3-1 and TRBJ1-1, the full variable domain reads DTAVSQTPKYLVTQMGNDKSIKCEQNLGHDTMYWYKQDSKKFLKIMFSYNNKELIINETVPNRFSPKSPDKAHLNLHINSLELGDSAVYFCASSHRGGTEAFFGQGTRLTVV.

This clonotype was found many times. The CDR3 here is CASTIYSMGSYEQYF. In nucleotides, the CDR3 is TGTGCCAGCACCATATACTCCATGGGGTCCTACGAGCAGTACTTC. V usage is TRBV28 and J usage is TRBJ2-7; D not certain. The germline V gene encodes CDR1 MDHEN and CDR2 SYDVKM. The CDR3 runs to 15 residues. V was clipped by 7 bases and J by 1 base, with 17 bases between them.

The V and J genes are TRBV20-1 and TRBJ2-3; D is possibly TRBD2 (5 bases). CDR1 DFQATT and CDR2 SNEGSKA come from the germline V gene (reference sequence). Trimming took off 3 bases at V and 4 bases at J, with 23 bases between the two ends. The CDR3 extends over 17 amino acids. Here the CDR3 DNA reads TGCAGTGCTAGTGGGTGGTCGAGAGGGCAAGTCCCAGATACGCAGTATTTT. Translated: CSASGWSRGQVPDTQYF.

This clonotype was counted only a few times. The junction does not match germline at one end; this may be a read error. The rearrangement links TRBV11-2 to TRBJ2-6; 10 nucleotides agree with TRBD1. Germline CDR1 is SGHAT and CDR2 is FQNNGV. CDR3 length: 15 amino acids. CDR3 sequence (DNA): TGTGCCAGCAGCCCACAGGGGACAGGGGCCAACATCCTGACTTTC. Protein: CASSPQGTGANILTF.

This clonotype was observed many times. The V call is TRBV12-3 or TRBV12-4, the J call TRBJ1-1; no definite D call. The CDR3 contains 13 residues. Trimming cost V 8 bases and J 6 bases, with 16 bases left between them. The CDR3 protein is CASRRAEAAEAFF. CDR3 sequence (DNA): TGTGCCAGCCGGAGGGCAGAAGCGGCTGAAGCTTTCTTT.

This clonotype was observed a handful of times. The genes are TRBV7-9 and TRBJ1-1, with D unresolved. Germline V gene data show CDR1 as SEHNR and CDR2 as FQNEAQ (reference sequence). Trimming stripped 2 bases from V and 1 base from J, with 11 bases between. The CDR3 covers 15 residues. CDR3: CASSLIWASNTEAFF. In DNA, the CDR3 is TGTGCCAGCAGCTTAATATGGGCCTCGAACACTGAAGCTTTCTTT.

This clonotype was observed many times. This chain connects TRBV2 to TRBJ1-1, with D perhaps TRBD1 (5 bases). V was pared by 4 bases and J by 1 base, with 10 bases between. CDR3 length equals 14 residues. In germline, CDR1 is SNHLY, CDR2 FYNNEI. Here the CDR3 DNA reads TGTGCCAGCAGTGCGGGGCTCCAGAACACTGAAGCTTTCTTT. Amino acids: CASSAGLQNTEAFF.

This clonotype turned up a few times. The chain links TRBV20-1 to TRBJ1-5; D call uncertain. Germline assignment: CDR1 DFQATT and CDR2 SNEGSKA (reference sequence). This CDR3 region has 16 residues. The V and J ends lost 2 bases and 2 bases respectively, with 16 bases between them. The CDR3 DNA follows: TGCAGTGCTAGACACCGTTCGGGGTTTCGCAATCAGCCCCAGCATTTT. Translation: CSARHRSGFRNQPQHF.

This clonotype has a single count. DNA for the CDR3: TGTGCTAGTGGTTTGGTATCGTTTGTGGTAGAAGAGACCCAGTACTTC. It translates to CASGLVSFVVEETQYF. The chain carries TRBV12-5 and TRBJ2-5; D is ambiguous. Trimming cost V 0 bases and J 3 bases, with 14 bases left between them. The CDR3 covers 16 residues. The V gene's germline CDR1 is LGHNT and CDR2 FRNRAP.

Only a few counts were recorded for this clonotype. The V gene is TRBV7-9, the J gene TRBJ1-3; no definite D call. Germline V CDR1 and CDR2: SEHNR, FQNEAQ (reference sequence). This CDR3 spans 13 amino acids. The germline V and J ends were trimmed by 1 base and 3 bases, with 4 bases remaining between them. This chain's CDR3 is CASSLVIGNTIYF. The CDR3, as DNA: TGTGCCAGCAGCTTAGTCATTGGAAACACCATATATTTT.

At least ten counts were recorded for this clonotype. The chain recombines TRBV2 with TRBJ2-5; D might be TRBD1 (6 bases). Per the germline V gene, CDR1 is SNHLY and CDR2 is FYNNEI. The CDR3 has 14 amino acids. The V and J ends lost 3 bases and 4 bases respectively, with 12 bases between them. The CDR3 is CASSERAGVETQYF. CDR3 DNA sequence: TGTGCCAGCAGTGAGAGGGCAGGGGTAGAGACCCAGTACTTC.

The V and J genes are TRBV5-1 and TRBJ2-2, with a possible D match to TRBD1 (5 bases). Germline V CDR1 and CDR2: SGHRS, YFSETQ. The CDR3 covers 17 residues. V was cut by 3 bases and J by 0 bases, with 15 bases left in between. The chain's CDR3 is CASSYDRPETNTGELFF. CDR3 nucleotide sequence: TGCGCCAGCAGCTACGACAGACCCGAAACGAACACCGGGGAGCTGTTTTTT.

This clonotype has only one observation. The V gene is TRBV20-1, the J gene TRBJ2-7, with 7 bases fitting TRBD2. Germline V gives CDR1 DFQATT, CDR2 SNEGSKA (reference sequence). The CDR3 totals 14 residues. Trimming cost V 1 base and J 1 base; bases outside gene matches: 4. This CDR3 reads CSARVGGGSYEQYF. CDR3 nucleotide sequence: TGCAGTGCTAGAGTTGGGGGAGGGTCCTACGAGCAGTACTTC.

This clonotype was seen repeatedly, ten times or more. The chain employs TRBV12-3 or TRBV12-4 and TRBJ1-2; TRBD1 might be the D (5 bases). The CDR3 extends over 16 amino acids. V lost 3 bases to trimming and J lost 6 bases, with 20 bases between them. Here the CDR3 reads CASSLLGEVKFDGYTF. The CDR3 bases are TGTGCCAGCAGTTTGCTGGGGGAAGTAAAGTTTGATGGCTACACCTTC.

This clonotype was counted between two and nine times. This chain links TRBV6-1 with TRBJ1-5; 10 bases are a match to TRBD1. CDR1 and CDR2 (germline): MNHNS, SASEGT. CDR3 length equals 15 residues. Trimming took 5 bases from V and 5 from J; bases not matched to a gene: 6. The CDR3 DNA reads TGTGCCAGCAGTCCATGGACAGGGGGACATCAGCCCCAGCATTTT. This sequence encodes CASSPWTGGHQPQHF.

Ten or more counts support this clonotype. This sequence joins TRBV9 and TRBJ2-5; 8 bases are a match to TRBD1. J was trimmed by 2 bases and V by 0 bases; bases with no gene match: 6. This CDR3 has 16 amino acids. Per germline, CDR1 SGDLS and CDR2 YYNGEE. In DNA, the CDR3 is TGTGCCAGCAGCGTAGCTTTCGGACAGGGACAAGAGACCCAGTACTTC. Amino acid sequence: CASSVAFGQGQETQYF. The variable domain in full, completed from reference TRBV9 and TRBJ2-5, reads DSGVTQTPKHLITATGQRVTLRCSPRSGDLSVYWYQQSLDQGLQFLIQYYNGEERAKGNILERFSAQQFPDLHSELNLSSLELGDSALYFCASSVAFGQGQETQYFGPGTRLLVL.